A selection of T cell receptor beta chains follows, all from one sample in a study of cytomegalovirus exposure and HLA in healthy donors. Only in-frame clones appear in the TCRdb table, and some are missing; sequencing was by immunoSEQ multiplex PCR. The sample shows fewer than 200,000 clones, approximately 86% of them seen only once. The specimen sequenced was PBMCs. Receptors were obtained from a woman aged 18-29 years in good health and CMV-seronegative. CDR3s include the opening cysteine and the closing phenylalanine or tryptophan. The order of the fields is V gene, clone size, D gene, J gene, CDR3 protein, CDR3 DNA. The D gene is left open where the match is weak. A row's size may be missing; if present it is once, few, many or a size class.

TRBV10-2,.,TRBD1,TRBJ1-5,CASSGQGNQPQHF,TGCGCCAGCAGTGGACAGGGGAATCAGCCCCAGCATTTT
TRBV10-3,.,TRBD1,TRBJ1-1,CAITTGRGRVDTEAFF,TGTGCCATCACCACCGGGAGGGGGCGGGTGGACACTGAAGCTTTCTTT
TRBV6-5,.,.,TRBJ2-5,CASSYRGGQETQYF,TGTGCCAGCAGTTACAGGGGTGGCCAAGAGACCCAGTACTTC
TRBV7-3,once,.,TRBJ2-5,CASSLSREETQYF,TGTGCCAGCAGCTTAAGCCGGGAAGAGACCCAGTACTTC
TRBV7-9,.,.,TRBJ2-1,CASSLAINYNEQFF,TGTGCCAGCAGCTTAGCAATCAACTACAATGAGCAGTTCTTC
TRBV5-1,.,.,TRBJ2-3,CASSLESSTDTQYF,TGCGCCAGCAGCTTGGAATCTAGCACAGATACGCAGTATTTT
TRBV5-6,once,.,TRBJ2-1,CASSFRYNEQFF,TGTGCCAGCAGCTTTAGATACAATGAGCAGTTCTTC
TRBV18,.,.,TRBJ1-2,CASSPPSREYGYTF,TGTGCCAGCTCACCACCCTCGAGGGAGTATGGCTACACCTTC
TRBV9,.,TRBD1,TRBJ2-5,CASNKGGPFQETQYF,TGTGCCAGCAATAAAGGGGGCCCTTTCCAAGAGACCCAGTACTTC
TRBV27,.,TRBD2,TRBJ2-5,CASSGTSGGWYQETQYF,TGTGCCAGCAGTGGGACTAGCGGGGGGTGGTACCAAGAGACCCAGTACTTC
TRBV5-1,.,TRBD1,TRBJ1-3,CASSSGTAPSGNTIYF,TGCGCCAGCAGCTCCGGGACAGCCCCGTCTGGAAACACCATATATTTT
TRBV7-8,.,TRBD1,TRBJ1-2,CASSPTTTGTGGAYGYTF,TGTGCCAGCAGCCCAACAACCACAGGGACAGGGGGAGCCTATGGCTACACCTTC
TRBV7-2,.,.,TRBJ2-5,CASSLASAAETQYF,TGTGCCAGCAGCTTAGCGTCGGCGGCGGAGACCCAGTACTTC
TRBV6-5,once,TRBD1,TRBJ1-1,CASSPRVQGGPFF,TGTGCCAGCAGTCCCCGGGTGCAAGGGGGCCCTTTCTTT
TRBV9,.,.,TRBJ1-1,CASSVDPGDTEAFF,TGTGCCAGCAGCGTAGACCCGGGGGACACTGAAGCTTTCTTT
TRBV10-1,.,TRBD2,TRBJ2-7,CASSEIGAGGDEQYF,TGCGCCAGCAGTGAAATCGGAGCGGGAGGGGACGAGCAGTACTTC
TRBV11-1,few,TRBD2,TRBJ2-7,CASSFVLAGNYEQYF,TGTGCCAGCAGCTTTGTGCTAGCGGGGAATTACGAGCAGTACTTC
TRBV5-6,.,.,TRBJ1-2,CASSLSATNYGYTF,TGTGCCAGCAGCTTGAGCGCTACGAACTATGGCTACACCTTC
TRBV14,few,.,TRBJ1-6,CASSQGGVGSPLHF,TGTGCCAGCAGCCAAGGGGGGGTTGGATCACCCCTCCACTTT
TRBV2,.,.,TRBJ2-3,CASSVSLVTDTQYF,TGTGCCAGCAGTGTCTCACTAGTAACAGATACGCAGTATTTT
TRBV7-8,few,.,TRBJ2-7,CASSLARGISYEQYF,TGTGCCAGCAGCTTAGCGCGCGGGATTTCCTACGAGCAGTACTTC
TRBV4-3,.,TRBD1,TRBJ2-7,CASSPGTGGGEQYF,TGCGCCAGCAGCCCCGGGACAGGGGGGGGCGAGCAGTACTTC